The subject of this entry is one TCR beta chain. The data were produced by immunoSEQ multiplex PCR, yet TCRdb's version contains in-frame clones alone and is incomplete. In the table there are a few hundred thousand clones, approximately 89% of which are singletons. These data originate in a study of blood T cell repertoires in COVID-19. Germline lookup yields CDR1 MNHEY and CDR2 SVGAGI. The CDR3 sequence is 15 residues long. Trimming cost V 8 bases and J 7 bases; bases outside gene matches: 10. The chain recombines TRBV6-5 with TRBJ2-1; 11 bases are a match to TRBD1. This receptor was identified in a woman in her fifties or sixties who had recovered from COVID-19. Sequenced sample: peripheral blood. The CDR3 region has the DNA TGTGCCAGCCTAACCCGGACAGGGGGCAAAAATGAGCAGTTCTTC. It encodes CASLTRTGGKNEQFF.